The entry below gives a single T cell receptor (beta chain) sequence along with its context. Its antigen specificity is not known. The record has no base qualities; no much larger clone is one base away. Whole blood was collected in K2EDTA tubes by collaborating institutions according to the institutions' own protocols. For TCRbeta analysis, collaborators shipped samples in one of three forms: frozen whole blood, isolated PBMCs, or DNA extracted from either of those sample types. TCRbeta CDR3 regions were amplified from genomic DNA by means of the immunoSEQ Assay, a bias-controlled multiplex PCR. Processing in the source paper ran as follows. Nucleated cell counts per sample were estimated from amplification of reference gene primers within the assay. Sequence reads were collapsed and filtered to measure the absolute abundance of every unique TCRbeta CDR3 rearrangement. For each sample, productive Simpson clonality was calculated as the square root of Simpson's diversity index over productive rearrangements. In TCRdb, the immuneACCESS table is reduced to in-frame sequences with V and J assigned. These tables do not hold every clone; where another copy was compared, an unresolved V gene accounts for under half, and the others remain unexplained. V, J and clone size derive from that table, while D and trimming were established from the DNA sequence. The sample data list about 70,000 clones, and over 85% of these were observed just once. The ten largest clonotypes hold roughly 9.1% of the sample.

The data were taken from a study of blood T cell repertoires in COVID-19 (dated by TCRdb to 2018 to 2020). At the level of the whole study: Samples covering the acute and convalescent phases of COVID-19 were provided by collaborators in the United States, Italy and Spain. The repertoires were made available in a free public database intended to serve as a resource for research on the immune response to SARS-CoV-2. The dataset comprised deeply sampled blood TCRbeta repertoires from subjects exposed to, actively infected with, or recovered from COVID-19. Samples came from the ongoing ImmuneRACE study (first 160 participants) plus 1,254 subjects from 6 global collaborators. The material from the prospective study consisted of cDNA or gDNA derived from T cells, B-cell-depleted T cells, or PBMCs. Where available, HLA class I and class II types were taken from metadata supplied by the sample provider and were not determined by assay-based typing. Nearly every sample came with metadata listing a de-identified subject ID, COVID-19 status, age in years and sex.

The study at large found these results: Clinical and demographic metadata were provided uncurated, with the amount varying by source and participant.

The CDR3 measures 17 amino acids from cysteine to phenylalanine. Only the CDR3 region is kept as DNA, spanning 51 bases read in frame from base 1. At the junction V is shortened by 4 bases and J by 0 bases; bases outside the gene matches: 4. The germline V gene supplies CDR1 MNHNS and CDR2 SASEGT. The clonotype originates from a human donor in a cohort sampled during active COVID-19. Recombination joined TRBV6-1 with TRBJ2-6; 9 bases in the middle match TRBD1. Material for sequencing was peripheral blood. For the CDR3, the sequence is CASSVRDRDSGANVLTF. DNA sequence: TGTGCCAGCAGTGTCCGGGACAGGGACTCTGGGGCCAACGTCCTGACTTTC.